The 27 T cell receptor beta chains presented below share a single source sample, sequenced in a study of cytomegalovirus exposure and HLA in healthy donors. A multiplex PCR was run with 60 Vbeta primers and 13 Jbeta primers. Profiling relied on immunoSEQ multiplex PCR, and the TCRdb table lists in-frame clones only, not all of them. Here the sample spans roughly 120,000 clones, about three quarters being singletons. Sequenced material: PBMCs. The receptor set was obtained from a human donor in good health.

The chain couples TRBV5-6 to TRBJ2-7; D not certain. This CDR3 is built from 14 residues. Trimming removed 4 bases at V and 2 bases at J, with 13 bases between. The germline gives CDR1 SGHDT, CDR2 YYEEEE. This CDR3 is CASSPSHGTYEQYF. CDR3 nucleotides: TGTGCCAGCAGCCCTAGTCACGGAACCTACGAGCAGTACTTC.

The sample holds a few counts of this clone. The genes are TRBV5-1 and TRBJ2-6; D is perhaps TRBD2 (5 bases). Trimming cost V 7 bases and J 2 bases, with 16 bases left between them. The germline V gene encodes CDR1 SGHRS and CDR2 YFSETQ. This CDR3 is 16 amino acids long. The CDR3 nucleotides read TGCGCCAGCGGTCCGGGGTGGAAAACTGGGGCCAACGTCCTGACTTTC. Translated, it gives CASGPGWKTGANVLTF.

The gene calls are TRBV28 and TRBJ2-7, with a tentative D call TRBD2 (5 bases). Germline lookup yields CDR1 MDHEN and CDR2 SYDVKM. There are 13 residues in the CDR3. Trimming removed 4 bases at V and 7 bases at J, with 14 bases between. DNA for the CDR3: TGTGCCAGCAGTTATACGGGCGGGCGGGAGCAGTACTTC. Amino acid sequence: CASSYTGGREQYF.

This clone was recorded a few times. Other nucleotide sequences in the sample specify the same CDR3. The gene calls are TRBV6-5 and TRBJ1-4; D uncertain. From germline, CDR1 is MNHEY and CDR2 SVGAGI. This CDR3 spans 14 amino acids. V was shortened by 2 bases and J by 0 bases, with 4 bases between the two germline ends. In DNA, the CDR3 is TGTGCCAGCAGTTACAGCGCAACTAATGAAAAACTGTTTTTT. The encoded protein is CASSYSATNEKLFF.

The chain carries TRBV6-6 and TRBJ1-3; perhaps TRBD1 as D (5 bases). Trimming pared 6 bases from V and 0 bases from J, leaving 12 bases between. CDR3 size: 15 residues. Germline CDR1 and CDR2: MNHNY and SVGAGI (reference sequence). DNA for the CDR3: TGTGCCAGCAGCCCCGGGGGAGTCTCTGGAAACACCATATATTTT. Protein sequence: CASSPGGVSGNTIYF.

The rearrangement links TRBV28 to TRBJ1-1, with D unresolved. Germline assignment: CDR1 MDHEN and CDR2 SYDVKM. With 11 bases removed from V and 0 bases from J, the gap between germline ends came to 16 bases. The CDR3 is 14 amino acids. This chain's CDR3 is CAAHSVAMNTEAFF. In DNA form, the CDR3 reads TGTGCCGCTCACTCCGTCGCGATGAACACTGAAGCTTTCTTT.

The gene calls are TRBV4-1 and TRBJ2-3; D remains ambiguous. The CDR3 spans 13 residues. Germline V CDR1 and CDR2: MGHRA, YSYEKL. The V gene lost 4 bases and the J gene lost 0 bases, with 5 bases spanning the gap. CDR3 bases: TGCGCCAGCAGCCCCAGTAGCACAGATACGCAGTATTTT. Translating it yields CASSPSSTDTQYF.

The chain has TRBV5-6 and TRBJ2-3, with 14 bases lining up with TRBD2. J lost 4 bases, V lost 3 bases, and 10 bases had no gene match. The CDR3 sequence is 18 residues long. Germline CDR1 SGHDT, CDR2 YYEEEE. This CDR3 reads CASSYRLAGGLRADTQYF. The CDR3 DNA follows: TGTGCCAGCAGCTATAGACTAGCGGGGGGGCTTAGGGCAGATACGCAGTATTTT.

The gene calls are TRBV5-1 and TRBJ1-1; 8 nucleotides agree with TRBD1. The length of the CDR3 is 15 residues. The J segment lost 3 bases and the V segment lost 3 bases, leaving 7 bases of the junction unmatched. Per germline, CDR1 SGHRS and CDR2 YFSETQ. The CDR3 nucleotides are TGCGCCAGCAGCTGGCATGACAGGGGTGACACTGAAGCTTTCTTT. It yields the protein CASSWHDRGDTEAFF.

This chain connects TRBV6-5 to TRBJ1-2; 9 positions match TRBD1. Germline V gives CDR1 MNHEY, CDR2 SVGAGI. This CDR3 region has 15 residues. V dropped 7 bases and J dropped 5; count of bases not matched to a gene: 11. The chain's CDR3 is CASIHGGQGLYGYTF. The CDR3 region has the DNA TGTGCCAGCATCCACGGTGGACAGGGGTTATATGGCTACACCTTC.

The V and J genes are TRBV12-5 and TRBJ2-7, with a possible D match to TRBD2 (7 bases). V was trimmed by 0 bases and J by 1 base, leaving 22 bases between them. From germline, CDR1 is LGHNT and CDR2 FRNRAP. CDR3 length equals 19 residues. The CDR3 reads CASGLVLVGGGYFSYEQYF. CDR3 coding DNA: TGTGCTAGTGGTTTGGTACTGGTCGGCGGGGGCTACTTTTCCTACGAGCAGTACTTC. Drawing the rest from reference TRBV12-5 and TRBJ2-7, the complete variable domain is DARVTQTPRHKVTEMGQEVTMRCQPILGHNTVFWYRQTMMQGLELLAYFRNRAPLDDSGMPKDRFSAEMPDATLATLKIQPSEPRDSAVYFCASGLVLVGGGYFSYEQYFGPGTRLTVT.

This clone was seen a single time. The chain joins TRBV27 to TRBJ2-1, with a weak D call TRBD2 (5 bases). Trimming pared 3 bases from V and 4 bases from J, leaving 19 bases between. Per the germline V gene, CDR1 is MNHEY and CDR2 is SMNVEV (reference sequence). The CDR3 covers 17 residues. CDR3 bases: TGTGCCAGCAGTTTTTCCCCCCCCGAGCGGCCTTACAATGAGCAGTTCTTC. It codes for CASSFSPPERPYNEQFF.

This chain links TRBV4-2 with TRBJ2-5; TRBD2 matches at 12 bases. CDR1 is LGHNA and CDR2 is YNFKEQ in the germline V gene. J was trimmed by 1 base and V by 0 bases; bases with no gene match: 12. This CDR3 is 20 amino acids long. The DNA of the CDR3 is TGTGCCAGCAGCCAAGATTTCGTGCGCACTAGCGGGGGGACCCAAGAGACCCAGTACTTC. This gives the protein CASSQDFVRTSGGTQETQYF.

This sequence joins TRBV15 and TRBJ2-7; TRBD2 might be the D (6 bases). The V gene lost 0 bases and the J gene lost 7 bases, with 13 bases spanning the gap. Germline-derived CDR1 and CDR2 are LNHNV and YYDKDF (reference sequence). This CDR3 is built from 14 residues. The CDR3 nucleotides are TGTGCCACCAGCAGAGACCTGCTAGCGCAGGAGCAGTACTTC. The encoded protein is CATSRDLLAQEQYF.

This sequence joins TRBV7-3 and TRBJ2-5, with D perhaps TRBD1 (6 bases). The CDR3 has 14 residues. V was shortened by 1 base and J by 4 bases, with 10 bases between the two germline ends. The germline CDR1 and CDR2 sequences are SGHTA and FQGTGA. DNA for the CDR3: TGTGCCAGCAGCTTAATAGGGGGTAGAGAGACCCAGTACTTC. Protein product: CASSLIGGRETQYF.

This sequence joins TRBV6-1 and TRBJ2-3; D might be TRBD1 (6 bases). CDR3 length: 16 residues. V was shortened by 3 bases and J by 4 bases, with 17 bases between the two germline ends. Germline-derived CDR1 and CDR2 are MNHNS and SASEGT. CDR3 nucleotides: TGTGCCAGCAGTGACCTGTCAGGGGTTAATTCAGATACGCAGTATTTT. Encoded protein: CASSDLSGVNSDTQYF.

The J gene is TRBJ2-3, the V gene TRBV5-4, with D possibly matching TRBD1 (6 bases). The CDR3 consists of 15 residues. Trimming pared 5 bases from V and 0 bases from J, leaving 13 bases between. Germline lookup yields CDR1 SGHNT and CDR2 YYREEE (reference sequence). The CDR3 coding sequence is TGTGCCAGCAGGATCGGGACACCTAGCACAGATACGCAGTATTTT. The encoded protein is CASRIGTPSTDTQYF.

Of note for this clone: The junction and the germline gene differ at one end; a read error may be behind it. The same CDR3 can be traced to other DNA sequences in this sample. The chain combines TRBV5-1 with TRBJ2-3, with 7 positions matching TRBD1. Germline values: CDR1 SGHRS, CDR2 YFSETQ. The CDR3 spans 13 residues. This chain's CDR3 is CASGSTGPDTQYF. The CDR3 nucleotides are TGCGCCAGCGGCTCGACAGGGCCAGATACGCAGTATTTC.

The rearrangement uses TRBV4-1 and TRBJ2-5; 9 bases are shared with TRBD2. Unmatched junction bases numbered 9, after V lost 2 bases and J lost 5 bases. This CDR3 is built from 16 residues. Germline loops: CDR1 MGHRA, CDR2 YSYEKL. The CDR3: CASSQLKFLAGETQYF. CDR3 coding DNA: TGCGCCAGCAGCCAACTAAAGTTCCTAGCGGGGGAGACCCAGTACTTC.

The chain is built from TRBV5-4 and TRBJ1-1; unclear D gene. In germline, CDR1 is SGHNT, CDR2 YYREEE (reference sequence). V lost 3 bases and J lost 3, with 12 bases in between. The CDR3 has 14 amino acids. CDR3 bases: TGTGCCAGCAGCTACCACAGTTCGGACACTGAAGCTTTCTTT. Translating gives CASSYHSSDTEAFF.

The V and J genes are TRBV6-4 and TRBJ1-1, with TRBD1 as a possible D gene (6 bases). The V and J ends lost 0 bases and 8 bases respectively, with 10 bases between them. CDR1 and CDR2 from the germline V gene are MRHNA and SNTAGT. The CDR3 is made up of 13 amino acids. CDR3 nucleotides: TGTGCCAGCAGTGACTCGCAGGGGCGCGAAGCTTTCTTT. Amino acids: CASSDSQGREAFF.

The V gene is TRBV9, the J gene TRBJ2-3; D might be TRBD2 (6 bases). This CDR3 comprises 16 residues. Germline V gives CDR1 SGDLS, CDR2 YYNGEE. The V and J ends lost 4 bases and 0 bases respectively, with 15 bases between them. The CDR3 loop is CASSLEVGTSTDTQYF. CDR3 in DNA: TGTGCCAGCAGCCTCGAGGTAGGGACTAGCACAGATACGCAGTATTTT.

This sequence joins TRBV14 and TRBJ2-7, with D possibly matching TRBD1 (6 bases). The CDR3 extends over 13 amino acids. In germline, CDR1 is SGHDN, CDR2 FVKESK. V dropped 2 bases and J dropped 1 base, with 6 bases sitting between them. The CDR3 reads CASSQTGSYEQYF. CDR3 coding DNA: TGTGCCAGCAGCCAAACAGGGTCCTACGAGCAGTACTTC.

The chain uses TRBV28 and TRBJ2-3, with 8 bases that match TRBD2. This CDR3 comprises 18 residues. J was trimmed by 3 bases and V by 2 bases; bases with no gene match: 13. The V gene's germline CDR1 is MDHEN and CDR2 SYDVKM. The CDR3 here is CASSLPTRRGVRTDTQYF. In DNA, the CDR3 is TGTGCCAGCAGTTTACCAACCAGGCGGGGGGTACGGACAGATACGCAGTATTTT.

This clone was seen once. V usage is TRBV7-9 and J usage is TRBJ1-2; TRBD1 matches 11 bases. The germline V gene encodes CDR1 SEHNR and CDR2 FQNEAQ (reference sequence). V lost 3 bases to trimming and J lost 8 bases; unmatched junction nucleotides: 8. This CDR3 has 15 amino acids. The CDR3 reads CASSFGTGGWDGYTF. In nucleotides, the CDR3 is TGTGCCAGCAGCTTCGGGACAGGGGGTTGGGACGGCTACACCTTC.

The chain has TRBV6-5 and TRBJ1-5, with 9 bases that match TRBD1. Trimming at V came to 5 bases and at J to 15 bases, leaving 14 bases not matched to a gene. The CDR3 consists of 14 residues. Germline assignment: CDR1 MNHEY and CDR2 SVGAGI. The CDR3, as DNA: TGTGCCAGCAGTGACAGCGCCGGGACAGGGCCCGCGCATTTT. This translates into CASSDSAGTGPAHF.

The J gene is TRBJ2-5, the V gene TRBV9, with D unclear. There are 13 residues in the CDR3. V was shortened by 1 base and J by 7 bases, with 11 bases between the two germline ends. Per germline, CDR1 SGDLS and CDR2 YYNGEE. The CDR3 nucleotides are TGTGCCAGCAGCGTAAGCCGAGCAGGGACCCAGTACTTC. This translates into CASSVSRAGTQYF.